Sequencing of this T cell receptor beta chain was carried out in a study of type 1 and type 2 diabetes patients. Whole-study context: Participants included type 1 and type 2 diabetes patients plus nondiabetic controls. Study-level findings and limits: Between type 2 diabetes and control samples, V and J usage averaged around 0.97 correlation. Type 2 diabetes patients had few highly-expanded CD4+ clones, median one.

As concerns this clonotype: Its antigen is not identified.

Germline-derived CDR1 and CDR2 are LNHDA and SQIVND (reference sequence). V was clipped by 5 bases and J by 6 bases, with 16 bases between them. This CDR3 contains 14 residues. The PCR template was genomic DNA. Amplification of the beta chain CDR3 used 30 forward and 13 reverse multiplex primers. TCRdb called the multiplex PCR reads again in MiXCR, with one record for every CDR3 protein. The sample has 250,000 to 300,000 distinct CDR3 sequences, roughly 50% seen once. No donor had another autoimmune disease or recent infection within four weeks. Material for sequencing was peripheral blood mononuclear cells (PBMCs). This receptor was obtained from a young man with type 2 diabetes. V usage is TRBV19 and J usage is TRBJ2-5; D is perhaps TRBD1 or TRBD2 (6 bases each). For the CDR3, the DNA is TGTGCCAGTAGTGAAAAGGCGGGACACAAGACCCAGTACTTC. Translation: CASSEKAGHKTQYF.